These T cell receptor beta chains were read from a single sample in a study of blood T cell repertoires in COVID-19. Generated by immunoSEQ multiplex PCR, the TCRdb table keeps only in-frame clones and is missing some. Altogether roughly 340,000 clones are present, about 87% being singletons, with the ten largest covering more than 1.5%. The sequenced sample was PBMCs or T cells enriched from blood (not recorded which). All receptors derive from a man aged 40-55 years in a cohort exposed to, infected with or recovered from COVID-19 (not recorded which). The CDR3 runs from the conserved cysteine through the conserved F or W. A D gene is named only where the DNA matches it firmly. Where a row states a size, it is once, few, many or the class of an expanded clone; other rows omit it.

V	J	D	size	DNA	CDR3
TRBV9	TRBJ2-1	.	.	TGTGCCAGCAGCGTTTCGGGAGTGGTCAATGAGCAGTTCTTC	CASSVSGVVNEQFF
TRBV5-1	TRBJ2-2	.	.	TGCGCCAGCAGCTTGGCCTCCAGGTCAGCCACCGGGGAGCTGTTTTTT	CASSLASRSATGELFF
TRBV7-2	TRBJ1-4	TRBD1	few	TGTGCCAGCAGCGCCGGGACAGTTGAAAAACTGTTTTTT	CASSAGTVEKLFF
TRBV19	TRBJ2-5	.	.	TGTGCCAGTAGTAACGAGGGACACCAAGTAGGGGAGACCCAGTACTTC	CASSNEGHQVGETQYF
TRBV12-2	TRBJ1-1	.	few	TGTGCAAGTCGGGCTCGGGACAGGGGGAACACTGAAGCTTTCTTT	CASRARDRGNTEAFF
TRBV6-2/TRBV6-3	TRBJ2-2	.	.	TGTGCCAGCAGTTACATGCGGGGGCTAAGCGGGGAGCTGTTTTTT	CASSYMRGLSGELFF
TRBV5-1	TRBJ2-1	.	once	TGCGCCAGCAGCCAGATAGGGGGCTCCTACAATGAGCAGTTCTTC	CASSQIGGSYNEQFF
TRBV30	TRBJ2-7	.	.	TGTGCCTGGAGTGTAGGGGCGTCCTACGAGCAGTACTTC	CAWSVGASYEQYF
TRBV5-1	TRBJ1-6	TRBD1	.	TGCGCCAGCAGCTTGTCGGGACAGTATAATTCACCCCTCCACTTT	CASSLSGQYNSPLHF
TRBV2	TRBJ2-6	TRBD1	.	TGTGCCAGCAGCTCGGACAGGGTACGTGGGGCCAACGTCCTGACTTTC	CASSSDRVRGANVLTF
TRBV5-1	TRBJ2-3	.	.	TGCGCCAGCTGGCTGATAGATACGCAGTATTTT	CASWLIDTQYF
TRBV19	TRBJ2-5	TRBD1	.	TGTGCCACCCGGACAGGGGGGACGGAGACCCAGTACTTC	CATRTGGTETQYF
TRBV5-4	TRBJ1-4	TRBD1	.	TGTGCCAGCAGCTCCGGGACAGGGGGCTTGTCTAATGAAAAACTGTTTTTT	CASSSGTGGLSNEKLFF
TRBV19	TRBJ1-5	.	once	TGTGCCAGTAGTGGGGGCAGGGGAAATCAGCCCCAGCATTTT	CASSGGRGNQPQHF
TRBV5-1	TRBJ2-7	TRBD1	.	TGCGCCAGCAGCTTGAATACAGGGGGTACCTACGAGCAGTACTTC	CASSLNTGGTYEQYF
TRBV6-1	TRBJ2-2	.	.	TGTGCCAGCAGTGAAACCGGGGAAACCGGGGAGCTGTTTTTT	CASSETGETGELFF
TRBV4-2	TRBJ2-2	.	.	TGTGCCAGCAGCCAAAGACTCGGGGCGAACACCGGGGAGCTGTTTTTT	CASSQRLGANTGELFF
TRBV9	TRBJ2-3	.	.	TGTGCCAGCAGCGTACTGGAGGGAGCTAGCACAGATACGCAGTATTTT	CASSVLEGASTDTQYF
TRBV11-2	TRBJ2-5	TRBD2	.	TGTGCCAGCAGAGGACTAGTCACTGAGACCCAGTACTTC	CASRGLVTETQYF
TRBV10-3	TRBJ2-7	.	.	TGTGCCATCAGTTCCGTAGGACTTTCCTACGAGCAGTACTTC	CAISSVGLSYEQYF